This TCR beta chain emerged from a study of control samples from healthy donors and cancer patients. Only in-frame clones appear in the TCRdb table, and some are missing; sequencing was by immunoSEQ multiplex PCR. Of 150,000 to 200,000 clones listed, roughly 90% are singletons. The CDR3 length is 15 residues. V lost 4 bases, J lost 4 bases, and 3 bases stayed unmatched. Germline V gene data show CDR1 as SGHAT and CDR2 as FQNNGV. This clonotype was obtained from a woman aged 25-40 years in good health. The sequenced material came from blood. The chain employs TRBV11-2 and TRBJ2-7; TRBD2 aligns across 14 bases. The CDR3 nucleotides read TGTGCCAGCAGCTCGAGGACTAGCGGGAGGTACGAGCAGTACTTC. It translates to CASSSRTSGRYEQYF.